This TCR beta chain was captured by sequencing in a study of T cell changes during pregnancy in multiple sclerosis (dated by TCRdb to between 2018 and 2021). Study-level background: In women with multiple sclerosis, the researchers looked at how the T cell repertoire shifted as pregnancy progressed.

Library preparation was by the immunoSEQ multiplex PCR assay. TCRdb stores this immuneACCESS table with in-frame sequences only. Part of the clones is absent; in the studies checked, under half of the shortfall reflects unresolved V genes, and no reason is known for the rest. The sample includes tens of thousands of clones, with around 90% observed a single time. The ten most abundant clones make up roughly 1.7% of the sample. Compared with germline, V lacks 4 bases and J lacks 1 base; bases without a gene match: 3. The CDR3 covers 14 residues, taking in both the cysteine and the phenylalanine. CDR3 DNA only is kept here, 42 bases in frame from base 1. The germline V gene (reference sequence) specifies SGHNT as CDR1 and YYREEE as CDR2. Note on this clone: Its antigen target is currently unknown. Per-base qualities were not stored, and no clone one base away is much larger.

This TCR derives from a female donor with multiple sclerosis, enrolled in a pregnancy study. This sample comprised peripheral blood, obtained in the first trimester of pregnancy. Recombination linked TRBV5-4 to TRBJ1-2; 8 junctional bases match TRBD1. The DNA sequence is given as TGTGCCAGCAGCCCGGGACAGGATAACTATGGCTACACCTTC. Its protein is CASSPGQDNYGYTF.